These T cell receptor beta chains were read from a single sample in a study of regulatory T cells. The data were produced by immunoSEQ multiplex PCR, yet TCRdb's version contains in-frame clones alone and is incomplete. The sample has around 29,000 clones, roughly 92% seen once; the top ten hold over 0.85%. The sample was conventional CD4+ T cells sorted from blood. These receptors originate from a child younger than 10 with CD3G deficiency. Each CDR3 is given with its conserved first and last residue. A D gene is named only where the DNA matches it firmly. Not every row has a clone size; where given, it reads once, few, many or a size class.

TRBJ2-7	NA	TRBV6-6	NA	TGTGCCAGCAGAGAAGGAAAGCCCTACGAGCAGTACTTC	CASREGKPYEQYF
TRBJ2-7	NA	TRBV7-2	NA	TGTGCCAGCAGCCTCAAGGGGATGACGGTGGGCGGCTACGAGCAGTACTTC	CASSLKGMTVGGYEQYF
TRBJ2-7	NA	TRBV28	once	TGTGCCAGCAGTTTGTTGGGGGGCGGAGAGCAGTACTTC	CASSLLGGGEQYF
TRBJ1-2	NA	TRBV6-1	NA	TGTGCCAGCAGTCCGATTACCGGGACAAAGGGTGGCTACACCTTC	CASSPITGTKGGYTF
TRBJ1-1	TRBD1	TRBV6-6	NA	TGTGCCAGCAGCGCACTAAGGGGACAGATGAACACTGAAGCTTTCTTT	CASSALRGQMNTEAFF
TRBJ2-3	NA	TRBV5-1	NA	TGCGCCAGCAGCCTCGGAACCAGGAGCACAGATACGCAGTATTTT	CASSLGTRSTDTQYF
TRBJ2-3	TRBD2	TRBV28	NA	TGTGCCAGCAGTTTATCTAGCGGCCCTATCACAGATACGCAGTATTTT	CASSLSSGPITDTQYF
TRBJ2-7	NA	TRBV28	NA	TGTGCCAGCAGTACCCCTCGAGCCTACGAGCAGTACTTC	CASSTPRAYEQYF
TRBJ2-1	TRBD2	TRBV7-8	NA	TGTGCCAGCAGCTTAGGGGCGGGAGGACGGAATGAGCAGTTCTTC	CASSLGAGGRNEQFF
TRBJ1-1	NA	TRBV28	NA	TGTGCCACCCTAAGGGCCCTGAACACTGAAGCTTTCTTT	CATLRALNTEAFF
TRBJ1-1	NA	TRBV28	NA	TGTGCCAGCAGAGCTAACACTGAAGCTTTCTTT	CASRANTEAFF
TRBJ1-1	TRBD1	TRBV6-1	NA	TGTGCCAGCAGTGTACTGGCAGGGGGGACTGAAGCTTTCTTT	CASSVLAGGTEAFF
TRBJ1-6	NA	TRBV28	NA	TGTGCCAGCTCATCCGGGCCCGGAGACAGACATAATTCACCCCTCCACTTT	CASSSGPGDRHNSPLHF
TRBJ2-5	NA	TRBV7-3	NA	TGTGCCAGCAGCTCCGGGGTGGGACCTCGGGAGACCCAGTACTTC	CASSSGVGPRETQYF
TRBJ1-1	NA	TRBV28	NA	TGTGCCAGCAGATCCACAGGACTTGAAGCTTTCTTT	CASRSTGLEAFF
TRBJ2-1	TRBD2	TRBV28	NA	TGTGCCAGCAGTTCCGCCGGGGGGGCTAGCGGGAGTATTGAGCAGTTCTTC	CASSSAGGASGSIEQFF
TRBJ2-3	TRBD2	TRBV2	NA	TGTGCCAGCAGTGCATACCGTCGGCGGGAGGGAACAGATACGCAGTATTTT	CASSAYRRREGTDTQYF
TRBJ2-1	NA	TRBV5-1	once	TGCGCCAGCAGTAGGGACGGAACTTACAATGAGCAGTTCTTC	CASSRDGTYNEQFF
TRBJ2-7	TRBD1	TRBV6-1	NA	TGTGCCAGCAGTGCGGGACAGGGGCTAGAGTACGAGCAGTACTTC	CASSAGQGLEYEQYF
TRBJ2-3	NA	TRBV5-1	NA	TGCGCCAGCAGCGGGCAGGGGGGGTCCCCAGATACGCAGTATTTT	CASSGQGGSPDTQYF
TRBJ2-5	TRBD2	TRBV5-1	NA	TGCGCCAGCAGCGTAGGAAATAGCGGGAGATACCAAGAGACCCAGTACTTC	CASSVGNSGRYQETQYF
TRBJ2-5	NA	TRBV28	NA	TGTGCCAGCAGTTTAGCGGGGAAACAAGAGACCCAGTACTTC	CASSLAGKQETQYF
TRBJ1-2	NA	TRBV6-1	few	TGTGCCAGCAGTCTGAGGACCAGGGTTGTCGACACCTTC	CASSLRTRVVDTF
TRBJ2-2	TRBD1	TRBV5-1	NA	TGCGCCAGCAGCGTGGGACAGTCAAACACCGGGGAGCTGTTTTTT	CASSVGQSNTGELFF
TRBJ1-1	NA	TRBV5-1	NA	TGCGCCAGCAGCTTGGATAGGGGCCAAGAAGCTTTCTTT	CASSLDRGQEAFF
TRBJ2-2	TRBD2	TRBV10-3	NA	TGTGCCATCGGAAGCGGGAGGACCGGGGAGCTGTTTTTT	CAIGSGRTGELFF
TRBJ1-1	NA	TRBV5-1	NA	TGCGCCAGCAGCTTGTCGGGGGGCACTGAAGCTTTCTTT	CASSLSGGTEAFF
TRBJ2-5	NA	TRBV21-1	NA	TGTGCCCTAAAGACCCAGTACTTC	CALKTQYF
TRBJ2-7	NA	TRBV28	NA	TGTGCCAGCGGAGGTTTGCTAGCTCGCTACGAGCAGTACTTC	CASGGLLARYEQYF
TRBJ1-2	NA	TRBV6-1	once	TGTGCCAGCAGTGAAGTAATGTACGGGCGTTATGGCTACACCTTC	CASSEVMYGRYGYTF
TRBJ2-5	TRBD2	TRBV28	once	TGTGCCAGCAGTACTAGCGGGGGTTCAGAGACCCAGTACTTC	CASSTSGGSETQYF
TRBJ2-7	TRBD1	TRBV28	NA	TGTGCCAGCAGGAGACAGGGGAGGAACGAGCAGTACTTC	CASRRQGRNEQYF
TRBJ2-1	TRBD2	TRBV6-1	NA	TGTGCCACCATTGGGACTAACTACAATGAGCAGTTCTTC	CATIGTNYNEQFF
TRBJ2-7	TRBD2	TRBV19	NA	TGTGCCAGTAGCAGACTAGCGGGAGACGAGCAGTACTTC	CASSRLAGDEQYF
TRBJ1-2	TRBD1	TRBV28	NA	TGTGCCAGCAGTTTAGGTGCGGGACAGGGCTTGGATGGCTACACCTTC	CASSLGAGQGLDGYTF
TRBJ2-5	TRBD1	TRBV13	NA	TGTGCCAGCAGCTTCCGGGACAGGGGGCGCGAAGAGACCCAGTACTTC	CASSFRDRGREETQYF
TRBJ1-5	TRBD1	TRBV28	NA	TGTGCCAGCAGCCGTCGGACAGGGGGCAATCAGCCCCAGCATTTT	CASSRRTGGNQPQHF
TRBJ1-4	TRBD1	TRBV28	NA	TGTGCCAGCAGCCTGACAGGGCTAGGTGAAAAACTGTTTTTT	CASSLTGLGEKLFF
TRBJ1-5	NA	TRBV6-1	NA	TGTGCCAGCAGTCCAGGCTTTGTTGCCAATCAGCCCCAGCATTTT	CASSPGFVANQPQHF
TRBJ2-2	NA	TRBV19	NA	TGTGCCAGCCGGGGGGCAGGGGACACCGGGGAGCTGTTTTTT	CASRGAGDTGELFF